This T cell receptor beta chain is drawn from a study of blood T cell repertoires in COVID-19. Germline CDR1 reads LGHNA; CDR2 reads YNFKEQ. The CDR3 sequence is 17 residues long. V was clipped by 1 base and J by 6 bases; unmatched bases: 14. The data were produced by immunoSEQ multiplex PCR, yet TCRdb's version contains in-frame clones alone and is incomplete. Of fewer than 300,000 clones detected, roughly 90% appear once; the ten largest clones hold approximately 9%. Cohort assignment relied on participant-reported clinical history. Sequencing used PBMCs or T cells enriched from blood (not recorded which). The V gene is TRBV4-2, the J gene TRBJ1-2; 7 positions agree with TRBD1. The sequence was collected from a man aged 40-50 years who had recovered from COVID-19. This chain's CDR3 is CASSQVLRRQGPDGYTF. The CDR3 nucleotides are TGTGCCAGCAGCCAAGTTTTGAGGAGACAGGGTCCTGATGGCTACACCTTC.